The entry below describes one T cell receptor beta chain. No cognate antigen has been identified for it. Base-call qualities are not available, and no considerably larger clone is one nucleotide away. In the germline V gene (reference sequence), CDR1 corresponds to LNHDA and CDR2 to SQIVND. Clipping removes 1 base from V and 4 bases from J, with 4 as the unmatched junction base count. CDR3 length: 14 amino acids, cysteine to phenylalanine. The retained sequence is limited to the CDR3, 42 bases, with the frame set at the first base. Taken with the paper, the label for time point translates to: at surgical resection after neoadjuvant nivolumab +/- ipilimumab. The samples were obtained from NEOSTAR, a phase 2 randomized trial that tested neoadjuvant nivolumab or nivolumab plus ipilimumab, followed by surgery, in operable NSCLC. Tumor-adjacent uninvolved lung was collected at resection and served as a matched non-tumor comparison for resected tumor TCR repertoires.

This sample was included in a study of neoadjuvant nivolumab and ipilimumab in lung cancer (dated by TCRdb to between 2020 and 2021). Regarding the complete study: Nivolumab was given at 3 mg/kg intravenously on days 1, 15 and 29, and the combination arm added ipilimumab 1 mg/kg on day 1 only. The primary endpoint of the trial was the rate of major pathologic response (MPR) in the intention-to-treat population of each study arm. A total of roughly 45 patients with operable NSCLC were treated in the trial, with approximately 23 randomized to nivolumab monotherapy and approximately 20 randomized to nivolumab plus ipilimumab. TCR repertoires in pretherapy (baseline) peripheral blood were compared with TCR repertoires in tumors resected at surgery after neoadjuvant immune checkpoint blockade. Matched pretherapy and resected tumor pairs were analyzed from seven patients, of whom four had been treated with nivolumab and three with nivolumab plus ipilimumab.

The investigation overall reported the following: TCR sequencing was performed in a small number of samples. There was no significant correlation between TCR clonality and pathologic tumor regression, and just a single major-pathologic-response sample was available for the clonality-regression analysis. From pretherapy to surgery, tumor T-cell richness and clonality increased in three of three dual-therapy tumors but in only two of four nivolumab-treated tumors. Richness in tumors resected after neoadjuvant therapy showed a positive correlation with pretherapy blood TCR richness (Spearman R ≈ 0.87). TCR richness and clonality were greater in resected tumors than in tumor-adjacent uninvolved lung, and increases were seen in more dual-therapy-treated tumors.

The library was generated by the immunoSEQ multiplex PCR assay. As for the authors' bioinformatics: Richness and clonality were used to summarize the repertoires, and clones that significantly expanded or contracted between pre- and post-therapy samples were identified. Imported from immuneACCESS, the table was reduced by TCRdb to in-frame sequences with V and J called. These copies leave out some clones; in studies compared against another copy, an unresolved V gene accounts for under half, and the cause of the remainder is not known. V and J calls and clone size follow that table, whereas D and trimming were derived from the DNA. The sample table holds approximately 2,100 clones, of which approximately 88% were seen once. Of the sample, roughly a tenth is held by the ten largest clones.

The input for sequencing was adjacent normal lung tissue, taken after neoadjuvant nivolumab, alone or with ipilimumab, at or shortly before surgery. This receptor was identified in an adult with non-small cell lung cancer. The rearrangement combines TRBV19 with TRBJ2-7, with TRBD1 matching 7 junction bases. At the DNA level, the sequence is TGTGCCAGTAGTATAGGGACAGGTCTGTACGAGCAGTACTTC. Its product reads: CASSIGTGLYEQYF.